What follows is one T cell receptor beta chain and its context. Sequenced by immunoSEQ multiplex PCR; TCRdb stores in-frame clones only, minus some. The sample holds about 400,000 clones, over 80% seen once. As for treatment: 15 to 20 received Ad26.COV2.S at low or high dose, single or two shots; 5 received placebo; per-sample allocation not given. Day 63 after the first injection of vaccine or placebo was the sampling time. This entry belongs to a study of Ad26.COV2.S vaccination and SARS-CoV-2 variants. About the research overall: In the study, Ad26.COV2.S was injected intramuscularly once, or twice 56 days apart.

This CDR3 spans 13 amino acids. Trimming left V 2 bases short and J 8 bases short, with 12 bases between. The germline V gene encodes CDR1 MNHEY and CDR2 SMNVEV (reference sequence). This sample comprised peripheral blood, obtained in a trial of Ad26.COV2.S vaccine versus placebo. This chain joins TRBV27 and TRBJ1-2; D remains ambiguous. This clonotype originated in a person aged 18-60 years who received the Ad26.COV2.S COVID-19 vaccine or a placebo. The CDR3 loop reads CASSLHPITGYTF. The CDR3 nucleotides are TGTGCCAGCAGTTTACACCCGATCACGGGCTACACCTTC.